Below, one TCR beta chain is given with its context. Its antigen is as yet unknown. This PCR relied on a set of 60 Vbeta primers and 13 Jbeta primers. TCRdb keeps only in-frame clones here, not all; method: immunoSEQ multiplex PCR. The profile covers about 98,000 clones, with around 86% appearing a single time and under 4.5% taken by the ten largest. The data stem from a study of cytomegalovirus exposure and HLA in healthy donors. Whole-study findings and limits: Productive status was seen about 87% or about 30% of the time for most TCR beta V segments in an earlier analysis. Later analysis suggested links between common viral pathogens and several top significant clusters. A later analysis linked a missense DCLRE1C variant to TCR beta V- and J-gene trimming.

Germline V gene lookup returns CDR1 SGDLS and CDR2 YYNGEE. V was trimmed by 1 base and J by 4 bases, leaving 12 bases between them. The CDR3 runs to 15 residues. At collection, donors were nominally healthy, but unrecorded immune exposures were probable. The J gene is TRBJ1-5, the V gene TRBV9, with a tentative D call TRBD1 (6 bases). Sequencing used PBMCs. This TCR derives from a female donor in good health and CMV-seropositive. CDR3 region: CASSVSGALNQPQHF. CDR3 sequence (DNA): TGTGCCAGCAGCGTATCAGGGGCGCTGAATCAGCCCCAGCATTTT.